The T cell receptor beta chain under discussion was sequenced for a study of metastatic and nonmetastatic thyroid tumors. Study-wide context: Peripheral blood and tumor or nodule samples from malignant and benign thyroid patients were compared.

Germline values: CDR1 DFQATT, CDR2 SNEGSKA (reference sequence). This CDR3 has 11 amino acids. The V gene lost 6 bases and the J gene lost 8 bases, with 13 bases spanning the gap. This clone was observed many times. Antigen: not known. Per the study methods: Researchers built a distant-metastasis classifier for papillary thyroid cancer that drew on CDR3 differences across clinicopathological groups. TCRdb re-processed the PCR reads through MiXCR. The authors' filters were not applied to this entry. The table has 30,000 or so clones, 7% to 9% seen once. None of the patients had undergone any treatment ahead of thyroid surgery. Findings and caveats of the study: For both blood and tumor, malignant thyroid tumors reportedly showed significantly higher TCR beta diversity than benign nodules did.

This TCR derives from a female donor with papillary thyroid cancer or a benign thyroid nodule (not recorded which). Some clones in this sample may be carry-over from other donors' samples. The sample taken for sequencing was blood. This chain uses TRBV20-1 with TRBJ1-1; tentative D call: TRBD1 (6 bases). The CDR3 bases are TGCAGTGCAGCCGGGACACCAGAAGCTTTCTTT. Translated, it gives CSAAGTPEAFF.